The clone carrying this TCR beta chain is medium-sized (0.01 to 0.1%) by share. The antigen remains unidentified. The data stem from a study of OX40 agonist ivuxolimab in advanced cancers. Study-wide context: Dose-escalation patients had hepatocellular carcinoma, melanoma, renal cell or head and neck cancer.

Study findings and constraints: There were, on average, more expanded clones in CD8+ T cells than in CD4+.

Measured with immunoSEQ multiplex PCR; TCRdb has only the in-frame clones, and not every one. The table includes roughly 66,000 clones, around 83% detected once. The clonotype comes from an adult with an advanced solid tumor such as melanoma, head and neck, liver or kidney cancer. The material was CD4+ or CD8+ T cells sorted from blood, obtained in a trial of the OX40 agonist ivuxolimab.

The CDR3 reads CASRRLATTGELFF. The CDR3 bases are TGTGCCAGCAGGAGACTAGCGACCACCGGGGAGCTGTTTTTT. The chain carries TRBV6-4 and TRBJ2-2; 8 bases agree with TRBD2. Unmatched junction bases numbered 4, after V lost 6 bases and J lost 4 bases. The CDR3 runs to 14 residues. Germline CDR1 and CDR2: MRHNA and SNTAGT.